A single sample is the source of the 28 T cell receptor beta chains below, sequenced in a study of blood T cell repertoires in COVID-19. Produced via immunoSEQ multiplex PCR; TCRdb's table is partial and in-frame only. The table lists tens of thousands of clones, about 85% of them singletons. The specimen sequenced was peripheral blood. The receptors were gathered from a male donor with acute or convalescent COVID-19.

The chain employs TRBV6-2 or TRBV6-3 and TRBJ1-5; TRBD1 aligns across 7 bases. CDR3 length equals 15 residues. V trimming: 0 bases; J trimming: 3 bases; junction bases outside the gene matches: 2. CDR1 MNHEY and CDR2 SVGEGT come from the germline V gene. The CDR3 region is CASSYSDRFNQPQHF. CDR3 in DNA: TGTGCCAGCAGTTACTCGGACAGGTTCAATCAGCCCCAGCATTTT.

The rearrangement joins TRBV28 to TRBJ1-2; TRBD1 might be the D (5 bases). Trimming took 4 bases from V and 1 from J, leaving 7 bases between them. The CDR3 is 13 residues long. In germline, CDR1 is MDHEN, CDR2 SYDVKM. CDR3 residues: CASSSQGNYGYTF. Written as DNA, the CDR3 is TGTGCCAGCAGTTCTCAGGGTAACTATGGCTACACCTTC.

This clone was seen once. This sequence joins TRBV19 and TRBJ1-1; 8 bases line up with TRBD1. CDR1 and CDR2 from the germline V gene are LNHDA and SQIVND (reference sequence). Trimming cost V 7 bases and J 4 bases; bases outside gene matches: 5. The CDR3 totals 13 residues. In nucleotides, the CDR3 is TGTGCCAGTACCACAGACAGGGGCACTGAAGCTTTCTTT. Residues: CASTTDRGTEAFF.

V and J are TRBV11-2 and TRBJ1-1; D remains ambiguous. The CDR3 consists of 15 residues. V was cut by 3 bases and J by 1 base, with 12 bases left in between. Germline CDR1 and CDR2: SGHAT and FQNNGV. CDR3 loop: CASSLASGPNTEAFF. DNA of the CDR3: TGTGCCAGCAGCTTGGCCTCTGGTCCGAACACTGAAGCTTTCTTT.

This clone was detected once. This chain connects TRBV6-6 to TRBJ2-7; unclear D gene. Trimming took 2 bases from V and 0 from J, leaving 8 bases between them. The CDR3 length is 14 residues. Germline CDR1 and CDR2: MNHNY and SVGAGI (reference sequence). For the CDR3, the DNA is TGTGCCAGCAGTTACACAGCTGACTCCTACGAGCAGTACTTC. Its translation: CASSYTADSYEQYF.

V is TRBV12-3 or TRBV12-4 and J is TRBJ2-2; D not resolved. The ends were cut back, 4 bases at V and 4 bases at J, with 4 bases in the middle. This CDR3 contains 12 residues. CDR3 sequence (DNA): TGTGCCAGCAGTTGGAGCACCGGGGAGCTGTTTTTT. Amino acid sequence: CASSWSTGELFF.

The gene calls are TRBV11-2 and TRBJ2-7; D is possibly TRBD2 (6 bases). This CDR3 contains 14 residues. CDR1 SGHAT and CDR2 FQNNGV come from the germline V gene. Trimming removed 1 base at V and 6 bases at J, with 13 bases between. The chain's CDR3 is CASSLAYGGSEQYF. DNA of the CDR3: TGTGCCAGCAGCTTAGCGTACGGGGGATCCGAGCAGTACTTC.

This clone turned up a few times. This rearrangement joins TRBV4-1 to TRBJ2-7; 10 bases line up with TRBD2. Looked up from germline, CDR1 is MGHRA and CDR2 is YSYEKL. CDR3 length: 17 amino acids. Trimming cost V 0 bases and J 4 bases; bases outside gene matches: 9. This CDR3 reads CASSQDSGLAGDYEQYF. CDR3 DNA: TGCGCCAGCAGCCAAGATTCTGGGCTAGCGGGGGATTACGAGCAGTACTTC.

CDR3 residues: CATSGLAGGRRETQYF. The CDR3, as DNA: TGTGCCACCAGTGGACTAGCGGGGGGGCGTCGAGAGACCCAGTACTTC. The V gene is TRBV24-1, the J gene TRBJ2-5, with TRBD2 matching over 14 bases. CDR1 KGHDR and CDR2 SFDVKD come from the germline V gene. The CDR3 runs 16 residues. Unmatched junction bases numbered 5, after V lost 5 bases and J lost 4 bases.

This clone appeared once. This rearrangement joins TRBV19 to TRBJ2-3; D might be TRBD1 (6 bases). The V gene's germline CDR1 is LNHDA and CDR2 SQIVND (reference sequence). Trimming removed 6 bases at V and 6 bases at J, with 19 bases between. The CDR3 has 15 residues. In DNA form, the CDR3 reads TGTGCCAGTAGCCCCCCGGGACATCAGAGTGATACGCAGTATTTT. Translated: CASSPPGHQSDTQYF.

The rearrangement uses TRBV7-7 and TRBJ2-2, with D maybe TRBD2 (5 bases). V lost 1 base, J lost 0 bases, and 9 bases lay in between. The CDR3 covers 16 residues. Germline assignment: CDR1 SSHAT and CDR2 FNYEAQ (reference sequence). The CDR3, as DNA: TGTGCCAGCAGCTTAGGAGGGTCAGCGAACACCGGGGAGCTGTTTTTT. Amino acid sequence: CASSLGGSANTGELFF.

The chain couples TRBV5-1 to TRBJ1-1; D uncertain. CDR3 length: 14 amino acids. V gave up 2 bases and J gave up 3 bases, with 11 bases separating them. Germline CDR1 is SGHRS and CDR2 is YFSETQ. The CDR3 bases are TGCGCCAGCAGCTTAAGCCAGGTCGACACTGAAGCTTTCTTT. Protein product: CASSLSQVDTEAFF.

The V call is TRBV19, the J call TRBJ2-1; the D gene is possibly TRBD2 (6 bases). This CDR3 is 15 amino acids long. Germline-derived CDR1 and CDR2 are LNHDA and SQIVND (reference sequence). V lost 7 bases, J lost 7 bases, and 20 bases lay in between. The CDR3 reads CASTQWGEKTNEQFF. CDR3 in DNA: TGTGCCAGTACCCAATGGGGGGAGAAAACGAATGAGCAGTTCTTC.

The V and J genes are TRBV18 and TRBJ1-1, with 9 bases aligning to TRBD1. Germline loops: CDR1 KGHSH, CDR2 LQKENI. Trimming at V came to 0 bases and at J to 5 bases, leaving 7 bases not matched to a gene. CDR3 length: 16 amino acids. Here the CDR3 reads CASSPPTGTGRTEAFF. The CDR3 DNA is TGTGCCAGCTCACCACCGACCGGGACAGGGAGGACTGAAGCTTTCTTT. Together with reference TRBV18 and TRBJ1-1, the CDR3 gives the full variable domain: NAGVMQNPRHLVRRRGQEARLRCSPMKGHSHVYWYRQLPEEGLKFMVYLQKENIIDESGMPKERFSAEFPKEGPSILRIQQVVRGDSAAYFCASSPPTGTGRTEAFFGQGTRLTVV.

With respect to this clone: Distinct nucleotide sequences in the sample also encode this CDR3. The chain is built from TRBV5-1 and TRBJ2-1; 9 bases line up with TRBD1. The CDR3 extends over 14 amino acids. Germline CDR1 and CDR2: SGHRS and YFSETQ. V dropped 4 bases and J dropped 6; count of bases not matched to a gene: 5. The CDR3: CASSPGQGFNEQFF. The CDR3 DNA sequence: TGCGCCAGCAGCCCCGGACAGGGGTTCAATGAGCAGTTCTTC.

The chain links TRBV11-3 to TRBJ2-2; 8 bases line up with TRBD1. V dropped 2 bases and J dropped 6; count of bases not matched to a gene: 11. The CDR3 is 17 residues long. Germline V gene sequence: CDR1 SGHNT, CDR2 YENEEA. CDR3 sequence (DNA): TGTGCCAGCAGCTTACGATCTCGACAGGGGCCCTCCGGGGAGCTGTTTTTT. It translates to CASSLRSRQGPSGELFF.

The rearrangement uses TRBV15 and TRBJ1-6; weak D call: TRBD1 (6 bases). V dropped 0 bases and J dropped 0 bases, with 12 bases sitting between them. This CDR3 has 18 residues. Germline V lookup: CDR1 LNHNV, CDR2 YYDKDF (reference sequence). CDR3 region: CATSRDRTESSYNSPLHF. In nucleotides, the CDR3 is TGTGCCACCAGCAGAGATCGGACAGAGAGCTCCTATAATTCACCCCTCCACTTT.

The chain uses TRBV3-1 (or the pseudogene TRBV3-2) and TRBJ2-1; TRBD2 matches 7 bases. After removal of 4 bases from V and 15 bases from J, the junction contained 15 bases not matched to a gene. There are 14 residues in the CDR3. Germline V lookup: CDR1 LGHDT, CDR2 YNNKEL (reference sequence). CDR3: CASSLRDGSGEAFF. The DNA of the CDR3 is TGTGCCAGCAGCCTCCGGGATGGGAGCGGGGAGGCGTTCTTC.

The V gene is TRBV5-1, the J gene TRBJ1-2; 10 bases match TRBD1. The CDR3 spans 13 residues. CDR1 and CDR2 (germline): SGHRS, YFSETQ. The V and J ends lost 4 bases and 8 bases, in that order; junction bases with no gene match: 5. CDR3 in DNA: TGCGCCAGCAGCCAGGGACAGGGGATAGGCTACACCTTC. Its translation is CASSQGQGIGYTF.

In nucleotides, the CDR3 is TGTGCCAGCAAGAGGGAAATGAACACTGAAGCTTTCTTT. It codes for CASKREMNTEAFF. The chain combines TRBV6-5 with TRBJ1-1; D is uncertain. Deletions cut 7 bases from V and 0 bases from J, with 9 bases between. Germline V gene sequence: CDR1 MNHEY, CDR2 SVGAGI. The CDR3 is 13 residues long.

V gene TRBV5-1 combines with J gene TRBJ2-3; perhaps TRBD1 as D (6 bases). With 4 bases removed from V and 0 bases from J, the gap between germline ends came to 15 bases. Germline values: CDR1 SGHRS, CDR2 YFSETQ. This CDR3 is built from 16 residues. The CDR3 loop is CASSLRQAISTDTQYF. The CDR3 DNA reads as TGCGCCAGCAGCCTCCGACAGGCCATTAGCACAGATACGCAGTATTTT. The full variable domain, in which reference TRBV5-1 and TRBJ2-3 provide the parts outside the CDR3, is KAGVTQTPRYLIKTRGQQVTLSCSPISGHRSVSWYQQTPGQGLQFLFEYFSETQRNKGNFPGRFSGRQFSNSRSEMNVSTLELGDSALYLCASSLRQAISTDTQYFGPGTRLTVL.

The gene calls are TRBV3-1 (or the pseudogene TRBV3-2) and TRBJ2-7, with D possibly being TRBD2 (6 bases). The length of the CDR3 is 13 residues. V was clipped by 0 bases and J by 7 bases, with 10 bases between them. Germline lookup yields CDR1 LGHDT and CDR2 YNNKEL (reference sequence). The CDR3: CASSQDWGVEQYF. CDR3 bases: TGTGCCAGCAGCCAAGATTGGGGGGTTGAGCAGTACTTC.

CDR3 residues: CASSPLDRRGSPLHF. CDR3 nucleotide sequence: TGTGCCAGTAGTCCTTTAGACCGGCGAGGTTCACCCCTCCACTTT. The rearrangement joins TRBV19 to TRBJ1-6; no definite D call. The CDR3 has 15 amino acids. Looked up from germline, CDR1 is LNHDA and CDR2 is SQIVND (reference sequence). V was trimmed by 5 bases and J by 9 bases, leaving 17 bases between them.

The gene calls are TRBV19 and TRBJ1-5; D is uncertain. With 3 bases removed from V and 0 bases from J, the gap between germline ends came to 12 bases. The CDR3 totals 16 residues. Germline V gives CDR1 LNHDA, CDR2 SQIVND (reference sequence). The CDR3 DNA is TGTGCCAGTAGTATGGGCCCGTCCTATAGCAATCAGCCCCAGCATTTT. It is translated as CASSMGPSYSNQPQHF.

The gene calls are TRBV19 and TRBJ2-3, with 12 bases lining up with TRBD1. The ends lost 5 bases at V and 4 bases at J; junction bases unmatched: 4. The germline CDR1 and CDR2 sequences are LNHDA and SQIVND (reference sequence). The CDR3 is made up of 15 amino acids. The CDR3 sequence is CASSEGTGGADTQYF. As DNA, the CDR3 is TGTGCCAGTAGTGAAGGGACAGGGGGCGCAGATACGCAGTATTTT.

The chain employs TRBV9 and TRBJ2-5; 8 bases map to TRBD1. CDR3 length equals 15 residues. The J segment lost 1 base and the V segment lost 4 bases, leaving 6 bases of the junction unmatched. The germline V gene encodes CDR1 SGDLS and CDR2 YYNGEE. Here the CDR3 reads CASSSRTGPQETQYF. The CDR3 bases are TGTGCCAGCAGCTCCCGGACAGGGCCCCAAGAGACCCAGTACTTC.

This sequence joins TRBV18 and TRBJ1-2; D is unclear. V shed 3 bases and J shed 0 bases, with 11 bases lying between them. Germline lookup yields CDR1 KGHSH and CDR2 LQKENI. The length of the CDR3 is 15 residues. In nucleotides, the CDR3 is TGTGCCAGCTCACCCGGAGCAGACGCTAACTATGGCTACACCTTC. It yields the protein CASSPGADANYGYTF.

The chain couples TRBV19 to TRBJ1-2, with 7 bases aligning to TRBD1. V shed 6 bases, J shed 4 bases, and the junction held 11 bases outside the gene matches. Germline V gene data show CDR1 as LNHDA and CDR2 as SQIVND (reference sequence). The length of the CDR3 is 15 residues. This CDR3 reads CASSPGTVSSYGYTF. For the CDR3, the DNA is TGTGCCAGTAGCCCAGGGACAGTATCTAGCTATGGCTACACCTTC.